This entry concerns a single T cell receptor (beta chain). The data stem from a study of blood T cell repertoires in COVID-19. Overall study context: From T cells, B-cell-depleted T cells, or PBMCs came the material, which was cDNA or gDNA.

Original data processing: Reference gene primers were amplified, and this amplification served to estimate nucleated cell counts. Only in-frame clones appear in the TCRdb table, and some are missing; sequencing was by immunoSEQ multiplex PCR. V and J calls plus clone size are reproduced from that table; the DNA served to infer D and trimming. The table has over 80,000 clones, approximately 88% seen once. Sequenced material: peripheral blood. The receptor was isolated from a man aged 70-80 years with acute or convalescent COVID-19.

This chain's CDR3 is CASSDSAGGYNEQFF. CDR3 DNA sequence: TGTGCCAGCAGTGACTCAGCGGGGGGTTACAATGAGCAGTTCTTC. This chain uses TRBV6-4 with TRBJ2-1, with 9 bases fitting TRBD2. Per the germline V gene, CDR1 is MRHNA and CDR2 is SNTAGT. The CDR3 is 15 amino acids. The V segment lost 0 bases and the J segment 4 bases; nucleotides outside the gene matches: 1.